The present T cell receptor (beta chain) was sequenced within a study of glioma-infiltrating T cells. Broader study findings: Non-neoplastic patients had below-expected tissue-blood divergence, while all gliomas exceeded expectation.

This clonotype was picked up a small number of times. Its antigen is as yet unknown. The germline V and J ends were trimmed by 4 bases and 3 bases, with 10 bases remaining between them. The CDR3 length is 14 residues. From germline, CDR1 is MNHEY and CDR2 SVGEGT. Using RNA template, CDR3s of TCR alpha and beta were amplified with iRepertoire arm-PCR. Tissue mRNA or PBMC total RNA, 100-400 ng, went into one-step reverse transcription and amplification. One entry per CDR3 protein, called by TCRdb with MiXCR from the multiplex PCR reads. This sample carries about 140,000 distinct CDR3 sequences, approximately 40% of them seen once, and the ten largest clones take around 18%.

Sequencing was carried out using glioma tissue, nonneoplastic brain tissue, or PBMCs (not recorded which). The receptor comes from a human donor with low-grade glioma or glioblastoma, undergoing nonglioma brain surgery, or in good health (not recorded which). The chain couples TRBV6-2 or TRBV6-3 to TRBJ2-1, with D tentatively TRBD2 (5 bases). CDR3 amino acids: CASSSSRGYNEQFF. In DNA, the CDR3 is TGTGCCAGCAGTTCTTCTCGGGGCTACAATGAGCAGTTCTTC.